The TCR beta chain described here comes from a study of blood T cell repertoires in COVID-19. Across the whole study: The samples span acute and convalescent COVID-19 from the United States, Italy and Spain. From T cells, B-cell-depleted T cells, or PBMCs came the material, which was cDNA or gDNA.

In the source study's methods: Cell counts per sample came from amplifying reference gene primers. Clones were sequenced by immunoSEQ multiplex PCR, and TCRdb holds only the in-frame ones, with some missing. The DNA was the basis for D and trimming; V, J and clone size are from that table. The table has 100,000 to 150,000 clones, roughly 80% seen once. The CDR3 sequence is 15 residues long. Germline V lookup: CDR1 KGHSH, CDR2 LQKENI. The trim removed 5 bases at V and 0 bases at J, leaving 5 bases unmatched. The source of this sequence is a woman aged 45-65 years with acute or convalescent COVID-19. Sequenced: peripheral blood. This rearrangement joins TRBV18 to TRBJ1-2; TRBD1 matches at 8 bases. The CDR3 spells CASSTGTGANYGYTF. The CDR3 region has the DNA TGTGCCAGCTCAACCGGGACAGGCGCTAACTATGGCTACACCTTC.